This T cell receptor (beta chain) was captured in a study of blood T cell repertoires in COVID-19. Study background: Collection of acute and convalescent COVID-19 samples took place in the United States, Italy and Spain. From T cells, B-cell-depleted T cells, or PBMCs came the material, which was cDNA or gDNA.

Authors' analysis steps: For nucleated cells, counts were estimated from reference gene primer amplification. Here immunoSEQ multiplex PCR was the method, and the copy in TCRdb shows in-frame clones only, minus some. The DNA was the basis for D and trimming; V, J and clone size are from that table. The sample records 250,000 to 400,000 clones, 90% being singletons. Germline CDR1 is LGHNA and CDR2 is YNFKEQ. V shed 6 bases and J 4 bases; nucleotides not matched to a gene: 8. The CDR3 has 15 amino acids. Enrolled during active infection, Seattle patients were then followed longitudinally. The sequencing sample was made of peripheral blood. This TCR was sampled from a woman aged 25 to 39 with COVID-19, enrolled during active disease. V and J are TRBV4-2 and TRBJ2-3; TRBD2 aligns across 9 bases. CDR3 nucleotides: TGTGCCAGCAGACCTGGACAGCGGGAGGCAGATACGCAGTATTTT. This translates into CASRPGQREADTQYF.